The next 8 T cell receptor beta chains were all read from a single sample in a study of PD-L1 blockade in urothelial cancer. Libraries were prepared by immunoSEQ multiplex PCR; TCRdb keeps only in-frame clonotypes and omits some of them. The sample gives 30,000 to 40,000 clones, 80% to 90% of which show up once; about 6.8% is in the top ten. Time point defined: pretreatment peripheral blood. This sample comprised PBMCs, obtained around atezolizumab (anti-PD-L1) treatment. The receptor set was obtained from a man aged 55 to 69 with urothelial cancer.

As DNA, the CDR3 is TGCGCCAGCAGCTTGGGGGGACAGCGTCAAGAGACCCAGTACTTC. Translating gives CASSLGGQRQETQYF. V and J are TRBV5-1 and TRBJ2-5; TRBD1 matches at 7 bases. Germline V gives CDR1 SGHRS, CDR2 YFSETQ. Trimming at V came to 0 bases and at J to 2 bases, leaving 4 bases not matched to a gene. The CDR3 totals 15 residues. The full variable domain, completed using reference TRBV5-1 and TRBJ2-5, is KAGVTQTPRYLIKTRGQQVTLSCSPISGHRSVSWYQQTPGQGLQFLFEYFSETQRNKGNFPGRFSGRQFSNSRSEMNVSTLELGDSALYLCASSLGGQRQETQYFGPGTRLLVL.

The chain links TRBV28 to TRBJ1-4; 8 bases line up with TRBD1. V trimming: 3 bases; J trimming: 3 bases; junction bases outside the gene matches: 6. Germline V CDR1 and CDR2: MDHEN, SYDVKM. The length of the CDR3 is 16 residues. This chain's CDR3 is CASSFTRTGSNEKLFF. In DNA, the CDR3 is TGTGCCAGCAGTTTCACTCGGACAGGGTCTAATGAAAAACTGTTTTTT. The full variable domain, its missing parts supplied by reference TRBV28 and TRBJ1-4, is DVKVTQSSRYLVKRTGEKVFLECVQDMDHENMFWYRQDPGLGLRLIYFSYDVKMKEKGDIPEGYSVSREKKERFSLILESASTNQTSMYLCASSFTRTGSNEKLFFGSGTQLSVL.

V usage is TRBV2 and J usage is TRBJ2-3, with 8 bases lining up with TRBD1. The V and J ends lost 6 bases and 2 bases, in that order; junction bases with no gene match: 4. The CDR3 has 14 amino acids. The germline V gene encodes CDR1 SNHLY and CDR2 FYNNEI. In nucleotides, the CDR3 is TGTGCCAGCAGGCAGGGGGCTTCCACAGATACGCAGTATTTT. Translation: CASRQGASTDTQYF.

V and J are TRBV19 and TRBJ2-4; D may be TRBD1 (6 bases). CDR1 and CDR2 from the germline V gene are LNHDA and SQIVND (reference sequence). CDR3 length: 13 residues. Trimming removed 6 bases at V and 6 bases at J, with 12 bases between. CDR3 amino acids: CASRRDTRNIQYF. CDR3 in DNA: TGTGCCAGTAGGAGGGACACCAGAAACATTCAGTACTTC. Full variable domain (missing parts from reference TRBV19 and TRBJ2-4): DGGITQSPKYLFRKEGQNVTLSCEQNLNHDAMYWYRQDPGQGLRLIYYSQIVNDFQKGDIAEGYSVSREKKESFPLTVTSAQKNPTAFYLCASRRDTRNIQYFGAGTRLSVL.

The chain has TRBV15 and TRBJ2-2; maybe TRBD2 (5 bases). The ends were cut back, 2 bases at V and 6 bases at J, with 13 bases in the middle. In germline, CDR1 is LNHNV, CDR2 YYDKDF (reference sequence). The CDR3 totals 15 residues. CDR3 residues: CATSRTSGGSGELFF. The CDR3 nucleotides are TGTGCCACCAGCAGAACAAGTGGAGGATCCGGGGAGCTGTTTTTT.

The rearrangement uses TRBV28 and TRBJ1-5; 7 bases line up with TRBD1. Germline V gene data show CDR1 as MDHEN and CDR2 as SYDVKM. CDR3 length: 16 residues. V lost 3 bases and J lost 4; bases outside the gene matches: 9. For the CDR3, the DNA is TGTGCCAGCAGTTTTACAGGGGAAGGAGGGAATCAGCCCCAGCATTTT. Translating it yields CASSFTGEGGNQPQHF.

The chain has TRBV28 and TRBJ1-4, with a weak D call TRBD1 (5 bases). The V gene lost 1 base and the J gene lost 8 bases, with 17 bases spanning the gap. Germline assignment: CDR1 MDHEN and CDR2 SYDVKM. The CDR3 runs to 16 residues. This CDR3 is CASSLYVTGEAEKLFF. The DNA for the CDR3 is TGTGCCAGCAGTTTATATGTAACAGGCGAAGCCGAAAAACTGTTTTTT.

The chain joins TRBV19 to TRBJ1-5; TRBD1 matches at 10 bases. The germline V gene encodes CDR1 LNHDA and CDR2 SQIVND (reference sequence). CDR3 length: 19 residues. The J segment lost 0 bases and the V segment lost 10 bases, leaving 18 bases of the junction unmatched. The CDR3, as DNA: TGTGCCAACTGGCATCCGGGACAGGGGCCGATTTATAGCAATCAGCCCCAGCATTTT. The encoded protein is CANWHPGQGPIYSNQPQHF.